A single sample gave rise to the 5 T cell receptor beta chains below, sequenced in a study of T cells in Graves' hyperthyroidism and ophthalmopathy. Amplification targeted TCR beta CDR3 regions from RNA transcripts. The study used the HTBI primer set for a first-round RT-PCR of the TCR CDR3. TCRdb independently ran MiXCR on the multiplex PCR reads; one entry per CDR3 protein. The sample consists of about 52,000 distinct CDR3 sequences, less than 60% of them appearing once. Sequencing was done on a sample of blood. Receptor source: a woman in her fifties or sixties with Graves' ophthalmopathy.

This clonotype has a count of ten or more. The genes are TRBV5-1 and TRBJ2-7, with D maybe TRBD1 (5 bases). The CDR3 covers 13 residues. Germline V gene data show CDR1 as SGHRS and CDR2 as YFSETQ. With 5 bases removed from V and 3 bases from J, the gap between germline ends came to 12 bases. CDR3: CASRERQNYEQYF. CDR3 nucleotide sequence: TGCGCCAGCAGGGAAAGACAGAACTACGAGCAGTACTTC. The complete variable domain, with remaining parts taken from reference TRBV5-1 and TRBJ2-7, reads KAGVTQTPRYLIKTRGQQVTLSCSPISGHRSVSWYQQTPGQGLQFLFEYFSETQRNKGNFPGRFSGRQFSNSRSEMNVSTLELGDSALYLCASRERQNYEQYFGPGTRLTVT.

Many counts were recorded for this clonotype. The CDR3 region is CSARTDRRRGSYNEQFF. Written as DNA, the CDR3 is TGCAGTGCTAGAACCGACCGCCGACGAGGGTCCTACAATGAGCAGTTCTTC. The rearrangement links TRBV20-1 to TRBJ2-1, with D possibly being TRBD2 (5 bases). Per germline, CDR1 DFQATT and CDR2 SNEGSKA (reference sequence). With 2 bases removed from V and 1 base from J, the gap between germline ends came to 18 bases. This CDR3 has 17 residues.

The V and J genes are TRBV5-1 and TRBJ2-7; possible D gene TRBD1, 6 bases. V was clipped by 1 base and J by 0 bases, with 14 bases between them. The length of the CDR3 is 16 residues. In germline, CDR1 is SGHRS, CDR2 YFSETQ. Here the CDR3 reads CASSLTGTRTSYEQYF. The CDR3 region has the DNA TGCGCCAGCAGCTTGACAGGGACCCGAACCTCCTACGAGCAGTACTTC.

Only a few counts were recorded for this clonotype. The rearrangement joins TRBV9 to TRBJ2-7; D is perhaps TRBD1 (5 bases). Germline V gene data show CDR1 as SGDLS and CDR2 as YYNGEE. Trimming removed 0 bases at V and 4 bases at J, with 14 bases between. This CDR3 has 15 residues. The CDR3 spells CASSVATGHQYEQYF. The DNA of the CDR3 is TGTGCCAGCAGCGTAGCTACCGGACACCAATACGAGCAGTACTTC.

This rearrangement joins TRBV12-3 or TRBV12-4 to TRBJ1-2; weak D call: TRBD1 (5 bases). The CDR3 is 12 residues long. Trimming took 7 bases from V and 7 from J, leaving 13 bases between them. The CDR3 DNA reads TGTGCCAGCACCCCGTCTGGGGCTGGCTACACCTTC. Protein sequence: CASTPSGAGYTF.